Given below is one TCR beta chain in context. The antigen is unknown. This specimen comes from a study of T cell repertoires in cytomegalovirus infection. The V and J ends lost 3 bases and 0 bases, in that order; junction bases with no gene match: 12. CDR1 SGHVS and CDR2 FNYEAQ come from the germline V gene. CDR3 length: 20 amino acids. TCRdb re-called the reads through MiXCR, storing one row per CDR3 protein. Among tens of thousands of distinct CDR3 sequences listed, roughly a third were seen once. This TCR derives from a human donor in good health (CMV status not recorded). Some clones in this sample may be carry-over from other donors' samples. The chain carries TRBV7-6 and TRBJ2-2; 11 bases line up with TRBD2. Source material: PBMCs, sequenced either directly or after in vitro stimulation (not recorded which). The CDR3: CASSFSLTSGARANTGELFF. The CDR3 DNA sequence: TGTGCCAGCAGCTTTTCCCTGACTAGCGGGGCACGGGCGAACACCGGGGAGCTGTTTTTT.